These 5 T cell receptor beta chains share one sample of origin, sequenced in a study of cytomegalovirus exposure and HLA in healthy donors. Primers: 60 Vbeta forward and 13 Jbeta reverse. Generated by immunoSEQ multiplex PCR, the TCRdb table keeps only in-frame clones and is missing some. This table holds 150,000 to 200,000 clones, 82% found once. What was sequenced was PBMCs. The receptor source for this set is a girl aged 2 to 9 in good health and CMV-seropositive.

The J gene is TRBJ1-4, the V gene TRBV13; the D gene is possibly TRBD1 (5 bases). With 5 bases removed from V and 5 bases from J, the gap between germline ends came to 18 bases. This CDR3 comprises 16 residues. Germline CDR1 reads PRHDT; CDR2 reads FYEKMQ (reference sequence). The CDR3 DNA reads TGTGCCAGCAGCCCCCGGGGGTCGAAGGGGAATGAAAAACTGTTTTTT. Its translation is CASSPRGSKGNEKLFF.

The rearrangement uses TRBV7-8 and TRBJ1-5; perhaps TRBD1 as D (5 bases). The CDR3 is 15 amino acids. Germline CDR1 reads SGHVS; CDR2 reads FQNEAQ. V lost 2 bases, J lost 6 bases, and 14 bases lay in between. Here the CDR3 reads CASSLWRGGSQPQHF. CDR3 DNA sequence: TGTGCCAGCAGCTTATGGCGGGGCGGGAGTCAGCCCCAGCATTTT.

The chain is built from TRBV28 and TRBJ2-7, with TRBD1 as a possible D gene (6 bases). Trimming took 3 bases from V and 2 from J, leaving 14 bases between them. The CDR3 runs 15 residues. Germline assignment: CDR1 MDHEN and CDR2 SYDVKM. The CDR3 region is CASSFFWDIAYEQYF. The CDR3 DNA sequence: TGTGCCAGCAGTTTTTTTTGGGACATTGCCTACGAGCAGTACTTC.

CDR3 bases: TGTGCCAGCAGCATGGGACTAGCGGGGGCAACAGATACGCAGTATTTT. It translates to CASSMGLAGATDTQYF. The chain recombines TRBV5-8 with TRBJ2-3; TRBD2 matches 14 bases. Germline loops: CDR1 SGHTS, CDR2 YDEGEE. V dropped 4 bases and J dropped 3; count of bases not matched to a gene: 4. The CDR3 runs 16 residues.

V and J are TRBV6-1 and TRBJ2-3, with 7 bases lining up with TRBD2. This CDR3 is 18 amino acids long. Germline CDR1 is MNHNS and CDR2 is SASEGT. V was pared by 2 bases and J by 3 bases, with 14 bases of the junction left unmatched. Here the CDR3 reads CASSEIGGREVWTDTQYF. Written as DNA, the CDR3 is TGTGCCAGCAGTGAAATTGGAGGGAGGGAAGTTTGGACAGATACGCAGTATTTT.